Shown below are 13 T cell receptor beta chains from a single sample sequenced in a study of T cell responses to AZD1222 COVID-19 vaccine. Produced via immunoSEQ multiplex PCR; TCRdb's table is partial and in-frame only. The sample holds 150,000 to 200,000 clones, approximately 90% seen once. The source material was peripheral blood, sampled 28 days after the second AZD1222 dose. The source is an adult who received the AZD1222 COVID-19 vaccine.

Here the CDR3 DNA reads TGTGCCTGGAGGGGAGTTGGCTACACCTTC. Its translation is CAWRGVGYTF. J is TRBJ1-2 and V is TRBV30, with D unresolved. The germline gives CDR1 GTSNPN, CDR2 SVGIG (reference sequence). The CDR3 spans 10 residues. V was trimmed by 3 bases and J by 7 bases, leaving 6 bases between them.

V gene TRBV6-1 combines with J gene TRBJ2-5, with a weak D call TRBD1 (5 bases). This CDR3 comprises 15 residues. Germline V lookup: CDR1 MNHNS, CDR2 SASEGT. V lost 0 bases and J 7 bases, leaving 15 bases between the germline ends. This chain's CDR3 is CASSEARVILGTQYF. The DNA of the CDR3 is TGTGCCAGCAGTGAAGCCAGGGTTATTCTAGGGACCCAGTACTTC.

V usage is TRBV6-1 and J usage is TRBJ1-2; no firm D call. CDR3 length: 13 residues. Per germline, CDR1 MNHNS and CDR2 SASEGT. The germline V and J ends were trimmed by 2 bases and 2 bases, with 6 bases remaining between them. Here the CDR3 reads CASSEQVNYGYTF. The CDR3 DNA reads as TGTGCCAGCAGTGAACAGGTCAACTATGGCTACACCTTC.

This clone showed up just a few times. The CDR3 sequence is CSVARERWQNNEQFF. CDR3 bases: TGCAGCGTTGCGCGGGAGAGGTGGCAAAACAATGAGCAGTTCTTC. V and J are TRBV29-1 and TRBJ2-1; 7 bases map to TRBD2. The CDR3 is 15 amino acids. Germline values: CDR1 SQVTM, CDR2 ANQGSEA. The junction had 11 bases not matched to a gene; V was cut back by 4 bases and J by 5 bases.

The CDR3 region is CASSLLGVRTGELFF. For the CDR3, the DNA is TGTGCCAGCAGTTTGTTGGGGGTCCGGACCGGGGAGCTGTTTTTT. This chain connects TRBV27 to TRBJ2-2, with D tentatively TRBD1 or TRBD2 (5 bases each). Germline assignment: CDR1 MNHEY and CDR2 SMNVEV (reference sequence). This CDR3 is 15 amino acids long. V was trimmed by 3 bases and J by 5 bases, leaving 13 bases between them.

The chain combines TRBV18 with TRBJ2-3, with 8 bases matching TRBD2. V dropped 1 base and J dropped 0; count of bases not matched to a gene: 3. CDR1 and CDR2 (germline): KGHSH, LQKENI. The CDR3 is 16 residues long. In DNA form, the CDR3 reads TGTGCCAGCTCACCACTAGCGGGGACTAGCACAGATACGCAGTATTTT. This codes for CASSPLAGTSTDTQYF.

The chain links TRBV7-2 to TRBJ2-5, with TRBD2 identical over 15 bases. Unmatched junction bases numbered 3, after V lost 1 base and J lost 3 bases. The CDR3 extends over 17 amino acids. CDR1 and CDR2 (germline): SGHTA, FQGNSA. The CDR3 coding sequence is TGTGCCAGCAGCTTAGGGACTAGCGGGAGGGCCGAAGAGACCCAGTACTTC. Residues: CASSLGTSGRAEETQYF.

V gene TRBV21-1 combines with J gene TRBJ1-2. TRBV21-1 is reported as a pseudogene. The CDR3 length is 17 residues. The CDR3 DNA sequence: TGTGCCAGCAGCCTCGAAGCGAGGCCCTCAGCTAACTATGGCTACACCTTC. It codes for CASSLEARPSANYGYTF.

The chain joins TRBV30 to TRBJ1-1, with D hard to call. There are 13 residues in the CDR3. Germline V gene sequence: CDR1 GTSNPN, CDR2 SVGIG (reference sequence). V dropped 3 bases and J dropped 9 bases, with 17 bases sitting between them. The CDR3 nucleotides are TGTGCCTGGAGCGTCCGTTCAGGTGGCAAAGCTTTCTTT. This codes for CAWSVRSGGKAFF. Full variable domain (missing parts from reference TRBV30 and TRBJ1-1): SQTIHQWPATLVQPVGSPLSLECTVEGTSNPNLYWYRQAAGRGLQLLFYSVGIGQISSEVPQNLSASRPQDRQFILSSKKLLLSDSGFYLCAWSVRSGGKAFFGQGTRLTVV.

The genes are TRBV7-2 and TRBJ1-2, with unresolved D. The germline CDR1 and CDR2 sequences are SGHTA and FQGNSA. V shed 0 bases and J shed 2 bases, with 10 bases lying between them. This CDR3 has 15 amino acids. CDR3 DNA sequence: TGTGCCAGCAGCTTAGCTTCAGGCTCGAACTATGGCTACACCTTC. Amino acid sequence: CASSLASGSNYGYTF. Full variable domain (outside the CDR3, taken from reference TRBV7-2 and TRBJ1-2): GAGVSQSPSNKVTEKGKDVELRCDPISGHTALYWYRQSLGQGLEFLIYFQGNSAPDKSGLPSDRFSAERTGGSVSTLTIQRTQQEDSAVYLCASSLASGSNYGYTFGSGTRLTVV.

This rearrangement joins TRBV4-1 to TRBJ2-1, with D tentatively TRBD1 (6 bases). Trimming cost V 4 bases and J 7 bases, with 20 bases left between them. CDR1 is MGHRA, CDR2 YSYEKL, per germline. There are 16 residues in the CDR3. Here the CDR3 reads CASSLGQDPRGNEQFF. In DNA form, the CDR3 reads TGCGCCAGCAGCCTGGGGCAGGACCCCAGGGGTAATGAGCAGTTCTTC.

This chain joins TRBV27 and TRBJ1-6; D not certain. Deletions cut 0 bases from V and 3 bases from J, with 6 bases between. This CDR3 contains 15 residues. Germline CDR1 is MNHEY and CDR2 is SMNVEV (reference sequence). CDR3 nucleotide sequence: TGTGCCAGCAGTTTATCAGCATTCTATAATTCACCCCTCCACTTT. It is translated as CASSLSAFYNSPLHF.

The V call is TRBV7-9, the J call TRBJ1-2; 8 bases agree with TRBD1. CDR1 and CDR2 (germline): SEHNR, FQNEAQ (reference sequence). V dropped 7 bases and J dropped 5; count of bases not matched to a gene: 9. This CDR3 is 14 amino acids long. CDR3 in amino acids: CASNRGQGAYGYTF. DNA for the CDR3: TGTGCCAGCAACCGAGGTCAGGGGGCGTATGGCTACACCTTC.